This is a list of T cell receptor beta chains from one sample in a study of CD8 T cells in Susac syndrome. MiXCR, applied by TCRdb to the immunoSEQ multiplex PCR reads, yields one record per CDR3 protein. Altogether about 200,000 distinct CDR3 sequences are present, about 91% being singletons, with the ten largest covering 0.075% to 0.095%. The sample consisted of CD4+ T cells from PBMCs. Receptors originate from a human donor with Susac syndrome. The CDR3 runs from the conserved cysteine through the conserved F or W. The D gene is left open where the match is weak. Some rows mark clone size as missing; the rest say once, few, many or name a class of expanded clone.

v_gene	abundance	j_gene	len	d_gene	CDR3nt	CDR3aa
TRBV11-2	NA	TRBJ2-1	17	TRBD2	TGTGCCAGCAGCTTAGGACCCCGGACTAGCGGCAACAATGAGCAGTTCTTC	CASSLGPRTSGNNEQFF
TRBV18	NA	TRBJ2-5	16	TRBD1	TGTGCCAGCTCACGACAGGGACAGGGGTATTTGGAGACCCAGTACTTC	CASSRQGQGYLETQYF
TRBV18	once	TRBJ2-1	13	NA	TGTGCCAGCTCCTTGCTTTCGGGCAATGAGCAGTTCTTC	CASSLLSGNEQFF
TRBV24-1	NA	TRBJ2-1	15	NA	TGTGCCACCAGTGATTTGTATGGAGCGTACAATGAGCAGTTCTTC	CATSDLYGAYNEQFF
TRBV27	NA	TRBJ1-1	15	TRBD1	TGTGCCAGCAGTTTAGGGACAGGGGGGAACACTGAAGCTTTCTTT	CASSLGTGGNTEAFF
TRBV14	few	TRBJ1-2	14	NA	TGTGCCAGCAGGGGCGACACCGCATTTGATGGCTACACCTTC	CASRGDTAFDGYTF
TRBV11-1	NA	TRBJ2-7	14	TRBD1	TGTGCCAGCAGCCCGTCGACAGGGGGCTACGAGCAGTACTTC	CASSPSTGGYEQYF
TRBV5-1	NA	TRBJ2-7	13	TRBD1	TGCGCCAGCAGCTCGGGACAGAATTACGAGCAGTACTTC	CASSSGQNYEQYF
TRBV3-1	once	TRBJ2-7	13	NA	TGTGCCAGCACCCCATTTGATGGCTACGAGCAGTACTTC	CASTPFDGYEQYF
TRBV19	NA	TRBJ2-3	16	TRBD2	TGTGCCAGTAGTTTCTCGACTAGCCTGGGAACAGATACGCAGTATTTT	CASSFSTSLGTDTQYF
TRBV11-1	NA	TRBJ2-3	17	NA	TGTGCCAGCAGCGCCGCGTCGGCAGGAGGGTGGCCAGATACGCAGTATTTT	CASSAASAGGWPDTQYF
TRBV5-4	NA	TRBJ2-2	16	NA	TGTGCCAGCAGCCCGTCAAGTCGGACAGCCACCGGGGAGCTGTTTTTT	CASSPSSRTATGELFF
TRBV6-6	NA	TRBJ2-5	13	NA	TGTGCCAGCAGTTACCAAGACCGGCGGACCCAGTACTTC	CASSYQDRRTQYF
TRBV12-3/TRBV12-4	NA	TRBJ2-1	14	TRBD2	TGTGCCAGCACCGGGGACGGGAGGGCCGGTGAGCAGTTCTTC	CASTGDGRAGEQFF
TRBV18	once	TRBJ1-1	14	NA	TGTGCCAGCTCACTACTTCAATCTAACACTGAAGCTTTCTTT	CASSLLQSNTEAFF
TRBV12-3/TRBV12-4	NA	TRBJ2-7	11	NA	TGTGCCAGCTCTAGTATGAGCGAGCAGTACTTC	CASSSMSEQYF
TRBV9	few	TRBJ2-3	13	NA	TGTGCCAGCAGCGTAGGTAGCACAGATACGCAGTATTTT	CASSVGSTDTQYF
TRBV4-1	NA	TRBJ2-4	16	NA	TGCGCCAGCAGCCAACCCCTTGTGGGGGTCAAAAACATTCAGTACTTC	CASSQPLVGVKNIQYF
TRBV19	NA	TRBJ2-5	12	NA	TGTGCCAGTAGTACAGGGTGGGAGACCCAGTACTTC	CASSTGWETQYF
TRBV15	NA	TRBJ1-2	14	NA	TGTGCCACCAGCCCGGGACTCCTCGACTATGGCTACACCTTC	CATSPGLLDYGYTF
TRBV27	NA	TRBJ1-2	15	NA	TGTGCCAGCAGTTTATCGGGCAGAAAAGCTTATGGCTACACCTTC	CASSLSGRKAYGYTF
TRBV20-1	NA	TRBJ1-5	13	NA	TGCAGTGCTAGAGAACGGTCGGATCAGCCCCAGCATTTT	CSARERSDQPQHF
TRBV27	NA	TRBJ1-4	15	NA	TGTGCCAGCAGTTTATACACAGCAGGACATGAAAAACTGTTTTTT	CASSLYTAGHEKLFF
TRBV19	NA	TRBJ2-7	15	NA	TGTGCCAGTAGTATCAGACATATAGATTCCTACGAGCAGTACTTC	CASSIRHIDSYEQYF
TRBV28	NA	TRBJ2-3	14	TRBD2	TGTGCCAGCACCCCGGCGGGAGGAACAGATACGCAGTATTTT	CASTPAGGTDTQYF
TRBV2	NA	TRBJ2-6	16	TRBD1	TGTGCCAGCAGTGGCGACAGGGGGCATGGGGCCAACGTCCTGACTTTC	CASSGDRGHGANVLTF
TRBV28	NA	TRBJ1-2	18	NA	TGTGCCAGCAGTTGGTTTCTCGGCAGGGATCGCTCAATGGATGGCTACACCTTC	CASSWFLGRDRSMDGYTF
TRBV3-1	NA	TRBJ2-2	18	TRBD2	TGTGCCAGCAGCCCCGGTGGGCTAGCGGGGGGTCGGATCGGGGAGCTGTTTTTT	CASSPGGLAGGRIGELFF
TRBV7-6	NA	TRBJ2-7	15	TRBD1	TGTGCCAGCAGCTTAGCCGGGACAGGGGCCTACGAGCAGTACTTC	CASSLAGTGAYEQYF
TRBV6-2/TRBV6-3	NA	TRBJ2-3	18	TRBD2	TGTGCCAGCAGTTACTCGGATGTGGCGGGGGGGAGCACAGATACGCAGTATTTT	CASSYSDVAGGSTDTQYF
TRBV28	NA	TRBJ1-1	15	TRBD1	TGTGCCAGCTACGAAGGCCGAGGACAGGGCACTGAAGCTTTCTTT	CASYEGRGQGTEAFF
TRBV19	NA	TRBJ1-5	16	NA	TGTGCCAGTAGTATACCCAGGACAGATAGCAATCAGCCCCAGCATTTT	CASSIPRTDSNQPQHF
TRBV6-5	NA	TRBJ2-3	15	NA	TGTGCCAGCAGTCCATGGCGGGGTAGCGCAGATACGCAGTATTTT	CASSPWRGSADTQYF
TRBV28	NA	TRBJ1-5	12	TRBD1	TGTGCCAGCAATACAGGGGCTCAGCCCCAGCATTTT	CASNTGAQPQHF
TRBV6-5	few	TRBJ1-2	13	NA	TGTGCCAGCAGTTACGGCGGGCCCTATGGCTACACCTTC	CASSYGGPYGYTF
TRBV20-1	NA	TRBJ2-6	17	TRBD1	TGCAGTGTTTTGGGACAGGGTGTAAATTCTGGGGCCAACGTCCTGACTTTC	CSVLGQGVNSGANVLTF
TRBV10-1	NA	TRBJ1-1	13	NA	TGCGCCAGCAGTGAGTTAAATACTGTTGGAGCTTTCTTT	CASSELNTVGAFF
TRBV4-1	NA	TRBJ2-7	15	TRBD1	TGCGCCAGCAGGTCTGCCGGACAGGGAAAATACGAGCAGTACTTC	CASRSAGQGKYEQYF
TRBV7-9	NA	TRBJ1-1	14	NA	TGTGCCAGCAGCCGGTATGAAGAGACAGGAGAAGCTTTCTTT	CASSRYEETGEAFF
TRBV6-5	few	TRBJ2-7	15	TRBD2	TGTGCCAGCAGTGGCGGGGGGGCGTACGGGGGCGAGCAGTACTTC	CASSGGGAYGGEQYF
TRBV12-3/TRBV12-4	NA	TRBJ1-4	15	TRBD1	TGTGCCAGCAGTCCGGACAGGAAGGGTAATGAAAAACTGTTTTTT	CASSPDRKGNEKLFF
TRBV7-3	NA	TRBJ2-7	13	NA	TGTGCCAGCAGCTTAGACTCAGCCTACGAGCAGTACTTC	CASSLDSAYEQYF
TRBV5-6	NA	TRBJ1-5	15	NA	TGTGCCAGCAGCTTGTCTTACTCAGGGGATCAGCCCCAGCATTTT	CASSLSYSGDQPQHF
TRBV9	NA	TRBJ2-7	14	NA	TGTGCCAGCAGCGAACACCCGAAATCCTACGAGCAGTACTTC	CASSEHPKSYEQYF
TRBV5-6	NA	TRBJ2-1	16	TRBD1	TGTGCCAGCAGCGGCGACAGGGGGGACTCCTACAATGAGCAGTTCTTC	CASSGDRGDSYNEQFF
TRBV30	NA	TRBJ2-7	15	TRBD1	TGTGCCTGGAGTCTCTCCGGGACAGCCAATTACGAGCAGTACTTC	CAWSLSGTANYEQYF
TRBV25-1	NA	TRBJ2-1	14	NA	TGTGCCAGCAGTGAAGGACACACCTACAATGAGCAGTTCTTC	CASSEGHTYNEQFF
TRBV5-1	NA	TRBJ1-1	12	NA	TGCGCCAGCAGCGGGGGGAACACTGAAGCTTTCTTT	CASSGGNTEAFF
TRBV9	NA	TRBJ2-5	14	TRBD1	TGTGCCAGCAGCGCAACAGGGGGCGGAGAGACCCAGTACTTC	CASSATGGGETQYF
TRBV2	NA	TRBJ1-2	12	NA	TGTGCCAGCAGTGAGGACGAGGGTGGCTACACCTTC	CASSEDEGGYTF
TRBV12-3/TRBV12-4	NA	TRBJ2-1	14	TRBD2	TGTGCCAGCAGGACTAGCGGGGGGAACAATGAGCAGTTCTTC	CASRTSGGNNEQFF
TRBV29-1	NA	TRBJ2-1	13	TRBD1	TGCAGCGTTAATGCCCAACAGGGGAGTGAGCAGTTCTTC	CSVNAQQGSEQFF
TRBV5-1	NA	TRBJ2-3	15	TRBD1	TGCGCCAGCAGTCCAGGACAGGGGGGGCCAGATACGCAGTATTTT	CASSPGQGGPDTQYF
TRBV6-1	NA	TRBJ1-2	18	NA	TGTGCCAGCAGTAAGGGACGTGAACCCCCCGGCGCTAACTATGGCTACACCTTC	CASSKGREPPGANYGYTF
TRBV2	NA	TRBJ2-5	15	TRBD2	TGTGCCAGCAGAATAAGCGGGGGGGCTGGGGAGACCCAGTACTTC	CASRISGGAGETQYF
TRBV5-4	NA	TRBJ2-1	16	NA	TGTGCCAGCAGCTTGGACGGTGGGCCTTCCTACAATGAGCAGTTCTTC	CASSLDGGPSYNEQFF
TRBV3-1	NA	TRBJ2-7	14	NA	TGTGCCAGCAGCCAAGGGACAGTCTCCTACGAGCAGTACTTC	CASSQGTVSYEQYF
TRBV19	NA	TRBJ2-6	15	NA	TGTGCCAGTAGTATAGACGGGGGAGGGGCCAACGTCCTGACTTTC	CASSIDGGGANVLTF
TRBV7-2	NA	TRBJ2-4	13	NA	TGTGCCAGCAGCTTTATGTGGGAAAACATTCAGTACTTC	CASSFMWENIQYF